Below, 25 T cell receptor beta chains from the same sample are listed, as sequenced in a study of blood T cell repertoires in COVID-19. Assay used: immunoSEQ multiplex PCR; TCRdb lists only in-frame clones, some missing. This sample has 150,000 to 200,000 clones, with about nine tenths found just once. The specimen was peripheral blood. All receptors come from a man between 60 and 75 years old with active or convalescent COVID-19.

The chain joins TRBV19 to TRBJ2-7, with D tentatively TRBD1 (6 bases). V lost 4 bases and J lost 2, with 15 bases in between. Germline-derived CDR1 and CDR2 are LNHDA and SQIVND (reference sequence). The CDR3 is made up of 15 amino acids. CDR3 coding DNA: TGTGCCAGTAGTAGACCATTTCAGGGGACCTACGAGCAGTACTTC. Translated: CASSRPFQGTYEQYF.

The gene calls are TRBV20-1 and TRBJ1-2; 7 bases are a match to TRBD1. V shed 3 bases, J shed 5 bases, and the junction held 9 bases outside the gene matches. The CDR3 consists of 14 residues. Germline values: CDR1 DFQATT, CDR2 SNEGSKA (reference sequence). The CDR3 sequence is CSASGRGTFYGYTF. CDR3 DNA: TGCAGTGCTAGTGGCAGGGGGACTTTTTATGGCTACACCTTC.

This rearrangement joins TRBV9 to TRBJ1-4; maybe TRBD1 (5 bases). The germline V gene has CDR1 SGDLS and CDR2 YYNGEE. The CDR3 is made up of 16 amino acids. V was trimmed by 3 bases and J by 6 bases, leaving 18 bases between them. CDR3 residues: CASSAEQGAPYEKLFF. CDR3 in DNA: TGTGCCAGCAGCGCCGAACAAGGGGCTCCTTATGAAAAACTGTTTTTT.

The sample holds one count of this clone. J is TRBJ2-7 and V is TRBV11-3; a possible D gene is TRBD1 (6 bases). The CDR3 is 14 amino acids. The V end was cut by 5 bases, the J end by 5 bases, with 16 bases between. Germline CDR1 and CDR2: SGHNT and YENEEA. CDR3 protein: CASSPSMDSNEQYF. CDR3 sequence (DNA): TGTGCCAGCAGCCCCTCTATGGACAGCAACGAGCAGTACTTC.

The V and J genes are TRBV11-3 and TRBJ2-7; TRBD1 matches 9 bases. Looked up from germline, CDR1 is SGHNT and CDR2 is YENEEA. This CDR3 is built from 17 residues. V trimming: 5 bases; J trimming: 1 base; junction bases outside the gene matches: 12. CDR3 residues: CASSPNAGTGNSYEQYF. In nucleotides, the CDR3 is TGTGCCAGCAGCCCAAACGCCGGGACAGGGAATTCCTACGAGCAGTACTTC.

This chain uses TRBV29-1 with TRBJ1-1; 12 positions match TRBD1. J gave up 4 bases and V 5 bases, and 11 bases lay outside the gene matches. CDR1 SQVTM and CDR2 ANQGSEA come from the germline V gene. The CDR3 runs 16 residues. CDR3 amino acids: CSVSGQGASDSTEAFF. The CDR3 DNA follows: TGCAGCGTTTCGGGACAGGGGGCTTCTGATAGCACTGAAGCTTTCTTT.

This clone showed up just a few times. This chain connects TRBV3-1 (or the pseudogene TRBV3-2) to TRBJ2-7; D remains ambiguous. The germline CDR1 and CDR2 sequences are LGHDT and YNNKEL (reference sequence). This CDR3 has 16 amino acids. Between the trimmed V and J ends, which lost 1 base and 1 base, there was a span of 14 bases. CDR3: CASSQVGRIKSYEQYF. The CDR3 DNA is TGTGCCAGCAGCCAAGTGGGCAGGATAAAGTCCTACGAGCAGTACTTC.

CDR3 in amino acids: CASSFQGDTYEQYF. The CDR3 DNA is TGTGCCAGCAGTTTCCAAGGGGATACCTACGAGCAGTACTTC. The J gene is TRBJ2-7, the V gene TRBV28, with D possibly matching TRBD1 (5 bases). Per the germline V gene, CDR1 is MDHEN and CDR2 is SYDVKM. The CDR3 is 14 residues long. V shed 3 bases and J shed 2 bases, with 11 bases lying between them.

J is TRBJ2-3 and V is TRBV4-1; possibly TRBD2 for D (6 bases). Germline CDR1 and CDR2: MGHRA and YSYEKL. The CDR3 consists of 19 residues. Trimming took off 0 bases at V and 4 bases at J, with 23 bases between the two ends. The CDR3 sequence: CASSQDPERAIFRADTQYF. The CDR3 coding sequence is TGCGCCAGCAGCCAAGATCCGGAGCGGGCTATTTTTAGGGCAGATACGCAGTATTTT.

V and J are TRBV11-3 and TRBJ2-7, with D perhaps matching TRBD1 (6 bases). This CDR3 has 13 amino acids. The V gene's germline CDR1 is SGHNT and CDR2 YENEEA. V was cut by 2 bases and J by 5 bases, with 10 bases left in between. DNA for the CDR3: TGTGCCAGCAGCTTATCAGGGGTCAACGAGCAGTACTTC. Protein sequence: CASSLSGVNEQYF.

This clone has a single count. V and J are TRBV7-9 and TRBJ1-2, with D possibly TRBD1 on 6 matching bases. The germline gives CDR1 SEHNR, CDR2 FQNEAQ (reference sequence). CDR3 size: 15 residues. V dropped 5 bases and J dropped 5 bases, with 18 bases sitting between them. The CDR3 DNA reads TGTGCCAGCAGCCCAATACAGGGTCGAGGGTATGGCTACACCTTC. Amino acid sequence: CASSPIQGRGYGYTF. Full variable domain (rest looked up from reference TRBV7-9 and TRBJ1-2): DTGVSQNPRHKITKRGQNVTFRCDPISEHNRLYWYRQTLGQGPEFLTYFQNEAQLEKSRLLSDRFSAERPKGSFSTLEIQRTEQGDSAMYLCASSPIQGRGYGYTFGSGTRLTVV.

The chain recombines TRBV18 with TRBJ2-2, with TRBD2 matching 8 bases. Trimming took 2 bases from V and 5 from J; bases not matched to a gene: 4. CDR3 size: 15 residues. The germline CDR1 and CDR2 sequences are KGHSH and LQKENI. The CDR3: CASSPTTSETGELFF. The CDR3 region has the DNA TGTGCCAGCTCACCAACGACTAGCGAGACCGGGGAGCTGTTTTTT.

This clone was observed once. The chain is built from TRBV19 and TRBJ1-2, with 8 bases identical to TRBD1. V lost 3 bases, J lost 8 bases, and 8 bases stayed unmatched. Germline V gene data show CDR1 as LNHDA and CDR2 as SQIVND (reference sequence). The CDR3 sequence is 14 residues long. This CDR3 is CASSIRGQGQGYTF. The CDR3 coding sequence is TGTGCCAGTAGTATCCGAGGACAGGGACAAGGCTACACCTTC. Together with reference TRBV19 and TRBJ1-2, the CDR3 gives the full variable domain: DGGITQSPKYLFRKEGQNVTLSCEQNLNHDAMYWYRQDPGQGLRLIYYSQIVNDFQKGDIAEGYSVSREKKESFPLTVTSAQKNPTAFYLCASSIRGQGQGYTFGSGTRLTVV.

V is TRBV6-1 and J is TRBJ1-2, with 7 bases that match TRBD1. V trimming: 4 bases; J trimming: 5 bases; junction bases outside the gene matches: 13. The CDR3 has 16 amino acids. Germline V gives CDR1 MNHNS, CDR2 SASEGT. The CDR3 bases are TGTGCCAGCAGTGTTCCCGGGTGGGACAGTCTTTATGGCTACACCTTC. The encoded protein is CASSVPGWDSLYGYTF.

V is TRBV29-1 and J is TRBJ2-5; D possibly corresponds to TRBD1 (5 bases). The CDR3 loop spans 13 amino acids. Germline lookup yields CDR1 SQVTM and CDR2 ANQGSEA. The V end lost 6 bases, the J end lost 4 bases, and 15 bases lay between the germline ends. CDR3 coding DNA: TGCAGCGTCCATCGGACACTTTCAGAGACCCAGTACTTC. The encoded protein is CSVHRTLSETQYF.

This sequence joins TRBV6-5 and TRBJ1-2, with a weak D call TRBD1 (6 bases). The CDR3 spans 14 residues. The ends were cut back, 6 bases at V and 0 bases at J, with 11 bases in the middle. The germline V gene has CDR1 MNHEY and CDR2 SVGAGI. CDR3 DNA sequence: TGTGCCAGCAGAACCGGACAGACTAACTATGGCTACACCTTC. Translating gives CASRTGQTNYGYTF.

The CDR3 loop reads CASSEALGGQPQHF. The DNA of the CDR3 is TGTGCCAGCAGTGAAGCGCTCGGAGGACAGCCCCAGCATTTT. The rearrangement joins TRBV2 to TRBJ1-5; no reliable D call. V was shortened by 0 bases and J by 7 bases, with 10 bases between the two germline ends. The CDR3 runs 14 residues. Germline V lookup: CDR1 SNHLY, CDR2 FYNNEI.

V gene TRBV18 combines with J gene TRBJ1-1; perhaps TRBD1 as D (5 bases). CDR3 length equals 14 residues. Germline-derived CDR1 and CDR2 are KGHSH and LQKENI. The V end lost 1 base, the J end lost 5 bases, and 11 bases lay between the germline ends. In DNA form, the CDR3 reads TGTGCCAGCTCACCACAGGGGAGGTATACTGAAGCTTTCTTT. Residues: CASSPQGRYTEAFF.

This clone was seen just once. The chain joins TRBV5-3 to TRBJ1-2; 7 nucleotides match TRBD1. TRBV5-3 is designated an ORF whose function remains uncertain. The CDR3 contains 14 residues. After removal of 0 bases from V and 6 bases from J, the junction contained 5 bases not matched to a gene. CDR3 nucleotide sequence: TGTGCCAGAAGCTTGGGTAGGGGGCCGAATGGCTACACCTTC. This gives the protein CARSLGRGPNGYTF.

The chain links TRBV5-1 to TRBJ1-6; no reliable D call. The germline V and J ends were trimmed by 0 bases and 0 bases, with 4 bases remaining between them. The CDR3 covers 15 residues. Germline values: CDR1 SGHRS, CDR2 YFSETQ. The CDR3 region has the DNA TGCGCCAGCAGCTTGGCGAGCTCCTATAATTCACCCCTCCACTTT. It yields the protein CASSLASSYNSPLHF.

This clone was observed a few times. The chain joins TRBV6-1 to TRBJ1-1; 11 bases agree with TRBD1. Unmatched junction bases numbered 9, after V lost 4 bases and J lost 5 bases. Germline V gene lookup returns CDR1 MNHNS and CDR2 SASEGT. The length of the CDR3 is 16 residues. This CDR3 is CASSASGTGGWTEAFF. CDR3 coding DNA: TGTGCCAGCAGTGCATCCGGGACAGGGGGTTGGACTGAAGCTTTCTTT.

V gene TRBV6-6 combines with J gene TRBJ2-5; D might be TRBD1 (6 bases). V dropped 2 bases and J dropped 0 bases, with 10 bases sitting between them. Per germline, CDR1 MNHNY and CDR2 SVGAGI (reference sequence). The CDR3 covers 15 residues. The CDR3 DNA sequence: TGTGCCAGCAGTTACCCTAGGACAGACCAAGAGACCCAGTACTTC. Its protein product is CASSYPRTDQETQYF.

The chain recombines TRBV5-1 with TRBJ2-6; TRBD1 matches 9 bases. After removal of 1 base from V and 1 base from J, the junction contained 9 bases not matched to a gene. This CDR3 comprises 19 residues. Germline lookup yields CDR1 SGHRS and CDR2 YFSETQ. Here the CDR3 reads CASSLLGDRVFSGANVLTF. In nucleotides, the CDR3 is TGCGCCAGCAGCTTGTTGGGGGACAGGGTTTTTTCTGGGGCCAACGTCCTGACTTTC.

The rearrangement uses TRBV5-1 and TRBJ2-2, with TRBD1 matching 9 bases. The J segment lost 6 bases and the V segment lost 4 bases, leaving 10 bases of the junction unmatched. The CDR3 loop spans 16 amino acids. Germline V gene lookup returns CDR1 SGHRS and CDR2 YFSETQ. For the CDR3, the DNA is TGCGCCAGCAGCCTGCTTACAGGGGGCGCCGCCGGGGAGCTGTTTTTT. Translating it yields CASSLLTGGAAGELFF. The whole variable domain, filled in from reference TRBV5-1 and TRBJ2-2, reads KAGVTQTPRYLIKTRGQQVTLSCSPISGHRSVSWYQQTPGQGLQFLFEYFSETQRNKGNFPGRFSGRQFSNSRSEMNVSTLELGDSALYLCASSLLTGGAAGELFFGEGSRLTVL.

V usage is TRBV30 and J usage is TRBJ2-1, with 10 nucleotides matching TRBD2. The ends lost 3 bases at V and 9 bases at J; junction bases unmatched: 8. Germline CDR1 GTSNPN, CDR2 SVGIG (reference sequence). This CDR3 has 14 residues. Here the CDR3 reads CAWRKAGGQGEQFF. For the CDR3, the DNA is TGTGCCTGGAGAAAAGCGGGAGGGCAGGGTGAGCAGTTCTTC.